These 17 T cell receptor beta chains share one sample of origin, sequenced in a study of T cells in Graves' hyperthyroidism and ophthalmopathy. Using RNA transcripts as the source, TCR beta CDR3 regions were amplified. A first-round RT-PCR of the TCR CDR3 used the HTBI primer set. TCRdb re-analysed the multiplex PCR reads in MiXCR, keeping a single row per CDR3 protein. The table records over 500,000 distinct CDR3 sequences, approximately 15% of them present only once. The sample was blood. These receptors were obtained from a woman aged 40 to 50 with Graves' hyperthyroidism.

The chain uses TRBV7-9 and TRBJ2-7; D is possibly TRBD1 (6 bases). The CDR3 loop spans 13 amino acids. The germline V gene encodes CDR1 SEHNR and CDR2 FQNEAQ (reference sequence). V gave up 3 bases and J gave up 6 bases, with 12 bases separating them. This CDR3 reads CASSFLTGIEQYF. CDR3 DNA: TGTGCCAGCAGCTTCCTTACAGGGATCGAGCAGTACTTC.

This clonotype is a singleton in its sample. The V call is TRBV19, the J call TRBJ2-5, with TRBD1 as a possible D gene (7 bases). Germline V gene data show CDR1 as LNHDA and CDR2 as SQIVND (reference sequence). The CDR3 contains 16 residues. V was pared by 5 bases and J by 7 bases, with 23 bases between. The chain's CDR3 is CASSSSTGTVPVTQYF. In DNA, the CDR3 is TGTGCCAGTAGTTCCTCGACAGGGACTGTCCCAGTGACCCAGTACTTC. Full variable domain (rest looked up from reference TRBV19 and TRBJ2-5): DGGITQSPKYLFRKEGQNVTLSCEQNLNHDAMYWYRQDPGQGLRLIYYSQIVNDFQKGDIAEGYSVSREKKESFPLTVTSAQKNPTAFYLCASSSSTGTVPVTQYFGPGTRLLVL.

A remark on this clonotype: A read error may explain this, as a much larger clone is one base away. Here the CDR3 DNA reads TGTGCCAGCAGCCCACCGAGGGGTGACACTGAAACTTTCTTT. This translates into CASSPPRGDTETFF. This chain uses TRBV7-9 with TRBJ1-1; D perhaps matches TRBD1 (5 bases). Germline V gene lookup returns CDR1 SEHNR and CDR2 FQNEAQ (reference sequence). This CDR3 contains 14 residues. Filled out from reference TRBV7-9 and TRBJ1-1, the complete variable domain reads DTGVSQNPRHKITKRGQNVTFRCDPISEHNRLYWYRQTLGQGPEFLTYFQNEAQLEKSRLLSDRFSAERPKGSFSTLEIQRTEQGDSAMYLCASSPPRGDTETFFGQGTRLTVV.

This sequence joins TRBV7-9 and TRBJ2-5; D is perhaps TRBD1 (6 bases). Germline V gene lookup returns CDR1 SEHNR and CDR2 FQNEAQ (reference sequence). The CDR3 sequence is 14 residues long. V lost 2 bases and J 6 bases, leaving 13 bases between the germline ends. The CDR3: CASSLTQGRQTQYF. CDR3 coding DNA: TGTGCCAGCAGCTTAACCCAGGGGAGACAGACCCAGTACTTC.

This clonotype was observed many times. The CDR3 here is CASSTVGRGQETQYF. The CDR3 bases are TGTGCCAGCAGTACAGTGGGGAGGGGACAAGAGACCCAGTACTTC. The chain links TRBV28 to TRBJ2-5; TRBD2 matches at 7 bases. Germline values: CDR1 MDHEN, CDR2 SYDVKM. Germline trimming cut 5 bases from V and 2 bases from J; bases unmatched to any gene: 8. This CDR3 has 15 residues.

This chain joins TRBV6-2 or TRBV6-3 and TRBJ2-5, with D perhaps being TRBD1 or TRBD2 (5 bases each). CDR3 length equals 16 residues. V was shortened by 2 bases and J by 3 bases, with 16 bases between the two germline ends. In germline, CDR1 is MNHEY, CDR2 SVGEGT. In DNA form, the CDR3 reads TGTGCCAGCAGTTACGGAGCCTTGGGGGTAAAAGAGACCCAGTACTTC. Its protein product is CASSYGALGVKETQYF.

This clonotype was seen a handful of times. The rearrangement joins TRBV5-5 to TRBJ1-5, with D perhaps TRBD1 (5 bases). Germline CDR1 SGHKS, CDR2 YYEKEE (reference sequence). This CDR3 contains 15 residues. V dropped 4 bases and J dropped 1 base, with 12 bases sitting between them. The CDR3 DNA follows: TGTGCCAGCAGCCAGGGCGGGGGGAGCAATCAGCCCCAGCATTTT. Its translation: CASSQGGGSNQPQHF.

Only a few counts were recorded for this clonotype. The genes are TRBV9 and TRBJ1-1; D gene unclear. Germline CDR1 and CDR2: SGDLS and YYNGEE. The CDR3 is made up of 13 amino acids. Trimming took off 1 base at V and 4 bases at J, with 8 bases between the two ends. As DNA, the CDR3 is TGTGCCAGCAGCGTATCTGCTGGCACTGAAGCTTTCTTT. Translating gives CASSVSAGTEAFF.

In its sample, this clonotype was seen many times. The chain couples TRBV2 to TRBJ2-7, with a tentative D call TRBD2 (7 bases). Germline assignment: CDR1 SNHLY and CDR2 FYNNEI. The V and J ends lost 7 bases and 6 bases respectively, with 19 bases between them. The CDR3 runs to 14 residues. In nucleotides, the CDR3 is TGTGCCAGCATGGGGGAGGGGGGGTCGGTCGAGCAGTACTTC. Its translation: CASMGEGGSVEQYF. Full variable domain (rest looked up from reference TRBV2 and TRBJ2-7): EPEVTQTPSHQVTQMGQEVILRCVPISNHLYFYWYRQILGQKVEFLVSFYNNEISEKSEIFDDQFSVERPDGSNFTLKIRSTKLEDSAMYFCASMGEGGSVEQYFGPGTRLTVT.

As DNA, the CDR3 is TGTGCCAGTAGTATAGGGTTGAATTCACCCCTCCACTTT. Its protein is CASSIGLNSPLHF. V and J are TRBV19 and TRBJ1-6; D unresolved. V was shortened by 1 base and J by 7 bases, with 5 bases between the two germline ends. CDR1 LNHDA and CDR2 SQIVND come from the germline V gene (reference sequence). This CDR3 spans 13 amino acids.

This clonotype was seen a few times. The genes are TRBV20-1 and TRBJ2-7, with TRBD2 matching 8 bases. Germline CDR1 is DFQATT and CDR2 is SNEGSKA (reference sequence). The CDR3 extends over 15 amino acids. Germline trimming cut 5 bases from V and 3 bases from J; bases unmatched to any gene: 12. The CDR3: CSAVPLAGKVYEQYF. The CDR3 coding sequence is TGCAGTGCTGTACCGTTAGCGGGAAAAGTCTACGAGCAGTACTTC.

This clonotype was counted at least ten times. J is TRBJ2-7 and V is TRBV11-2; 9 positions match TRBD2. The CDR3 has 16 amino acids. V dropped 1 base and J dropped 2; count of bases not matched to a gene: 6. The germline CDR1 and CDR2 sequences are SGHAT and FQNNGV. The CDR3 loop reads CASSLAASGTTYEQYF. CDR3 in DNA: TGTGCCAGCAGCTTAGCGGCTAGCGGGACTACCTACGAGCAGTACTTC.

This clonotype was seen ten or more times. This chain links TRBV5-1 with TRBJ1-1, with 7 bases aligning to TRBD1. The CDR3 is 14 amino acids. With 0 bases clipped from V and 6 bases from J, the junction kept 5 bases outside the gene matches. The germline V gene encodes CDR1 SGHRS and CDR2 YFSETQ. CDR3 sequence: CASSLDTGVAEAFF. Written as DNA, the CDR3 is TGCGCCAGCAGCTTGGACACAGGGGTGGCTGAAGCTTTCTTT. Using reference TRBV5-1 and TRBJ1-1 for the parts outside the CDR3, the full variable domain is KAGVTQTPRYLIKTRGQQVTLSCSPISGHRSVSWYQQTPGQGLQFLFEYFSETQRNKGNFPGRFSGRQFSNSRSEMNVSTLELGDSALYLCASSLDTGVAEAFFGQGTRLTVV.

This clonotype was observed a single time. This chain connects TRBV7-2 to TRBJ1-2; no clear D. This CDR3 region has 13 residues. CDR1 and CDR2 from the germline V gene are SGHTA and FQGNSA. The germline V and J ends were trimmed by 1 base and 8 bases, with 11 bases remaining between them. In DNA, the CDR3 is TGTGCCAGCAGCTTAGGAGGAGATAAGGGCTACACCTTC. Protein: CASSLGGDKGYTF.

This clonotype has a count of ten or more. V usage is TRBV3-1 and J usage is TRBJ2-1; 10 positions match TRBD2. The length of the CDR3 is 16 residues. J lost 3 bases, V lost 1 base, and 3 bases had no gene match. Germline assignment: CDR1 LGHDT and CDR2 YNNKEL (reference sequence). The CDR3: CASSQVAGGLYNEQFF. DNA of the CDR3: TGTGCCAGCAGCCAAGTAGCGGGAGGACTCTACAATGAGCAGTTCTTC.

Ten or more counts support this clonotype. V gene TRBV30 combines with J gene TRBJ1-5; 8 bases are shared with TRBD1. V dropped 0 bases and J dropped 4; count of bases not matched to a gene: 5. Germline loops: CDR1 GTSNPN, CDR2 SVGIG (reference sequence). The CDR3 has 15 amino acids. CDR3: CAWSVGRGPNQPQHF. Here the CDR3 DNA reads TGTGCCTGGAGTGTAGGCAGGGGGCCGAATCAGCCCCAGCATTTT.

This clonotype has at least ten counts. This sequence joins TRBV27 and TRBJ1-2; 10 bases are shared with TRBD1. This CDR3 has 14 amino acids. CDR1 MNHEY and CDR2 SMNVEV come from the germline V gene (reference sequence). Trimming removed 10 bases from V and 5 bases from J; junction bases left unmatched: 10. CDR3 protein: CATKAGTGEYGYTF. The CDR3 region has the DNA TGTGCCACCAAGGCCGGGACAGGGGAATATGGCTACACCTTC.